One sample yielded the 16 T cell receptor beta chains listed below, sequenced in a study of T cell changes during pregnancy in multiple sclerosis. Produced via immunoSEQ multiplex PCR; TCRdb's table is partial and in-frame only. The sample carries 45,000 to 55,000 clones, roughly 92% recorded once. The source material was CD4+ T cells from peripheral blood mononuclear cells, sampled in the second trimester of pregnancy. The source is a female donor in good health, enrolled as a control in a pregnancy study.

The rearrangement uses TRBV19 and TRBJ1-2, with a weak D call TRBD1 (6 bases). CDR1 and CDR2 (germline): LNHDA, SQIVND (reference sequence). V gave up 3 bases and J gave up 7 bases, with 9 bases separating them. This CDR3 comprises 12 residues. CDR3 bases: TGTGCCAGTAGTATGGGACAAGGTGGCTACACCTTC. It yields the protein CASSMGQGGYTF.

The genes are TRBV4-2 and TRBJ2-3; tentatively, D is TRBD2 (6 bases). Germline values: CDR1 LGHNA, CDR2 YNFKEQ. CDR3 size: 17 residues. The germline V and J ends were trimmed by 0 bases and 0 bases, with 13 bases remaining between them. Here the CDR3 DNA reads TGTGCCAGCAGCCAAGAAGTACTAGCCGCTAGCACAGATACGCAGTATTTT. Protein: CASSQEVLAASTDTQYF.

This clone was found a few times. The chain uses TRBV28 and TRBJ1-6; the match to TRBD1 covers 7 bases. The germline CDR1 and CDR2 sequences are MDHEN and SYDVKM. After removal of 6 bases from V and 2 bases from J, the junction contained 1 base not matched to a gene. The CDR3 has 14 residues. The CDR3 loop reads CASRQGTYNSPLHF. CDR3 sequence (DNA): TGTGCCAGCAGACAGGGGACCTATAATTCACCCCTCCACTTT.

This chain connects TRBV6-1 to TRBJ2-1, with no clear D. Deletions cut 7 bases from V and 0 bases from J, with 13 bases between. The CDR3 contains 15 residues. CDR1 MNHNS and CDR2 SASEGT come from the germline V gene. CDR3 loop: CASIRQAGSYNEQFF. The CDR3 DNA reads TGTGCCAGCATAAGGCAGGCCGGCTCCTACAATGAGCAGTTCTTC.

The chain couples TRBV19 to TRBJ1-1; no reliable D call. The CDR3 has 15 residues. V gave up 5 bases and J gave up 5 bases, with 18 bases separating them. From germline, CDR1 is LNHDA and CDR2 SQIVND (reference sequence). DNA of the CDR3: TGTGCCAGTAGTGTCCGCCGGTGGGCGGGAACTGAAGCTTTCTTT. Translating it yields CASSVRRWAGTEAFF.

The CDR3 nucleotides are TGTGCCAGCAGTTTGGCTAGCGGGCCCTACAATGAGCAGTTCTTC. Amino acid sequence: CASSLASGPYNEQFF. V usage is TRBV28 and J usage is TRBJ2-1, with 8 bases matching TRBD2. The V segment lost 3 bases and the J segment 2 bases; nucleotides outside the gene matches: 3. Looked up from germline, CDR1 is MDHEN and CDR2 is SYDVKM. The length of the CDR3 is 15 residues.

CDR3 sequence: CATSRDGAGGVKNIQYF. The CDR3 region has the DNA TGTGCCACCAGCAGAGACGGGGCGGGAGGGGTCAAAAACATTCAGTACTTC. This rearrangement joins TRBV15 to TRBJ2-4; 9 nucleotides agree with TRBD2. The germline V gene has CDR1 LNHNV and CDR2 YYDKDF (reference sequence). CDR3 length: 17 amino acids. Losses at the gene ends were 0 bases for V and 3 bases for J; bases not matched to a gene: 6.

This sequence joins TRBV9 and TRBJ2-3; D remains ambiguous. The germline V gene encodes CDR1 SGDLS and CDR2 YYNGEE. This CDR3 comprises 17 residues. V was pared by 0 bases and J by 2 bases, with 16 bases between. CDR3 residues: CASSVDSLDPTTDTQYF. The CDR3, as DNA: TGTGCCAGCAGCGTAGATAGCCTAGATCCAACCACAGATACGCAGTATTTT.

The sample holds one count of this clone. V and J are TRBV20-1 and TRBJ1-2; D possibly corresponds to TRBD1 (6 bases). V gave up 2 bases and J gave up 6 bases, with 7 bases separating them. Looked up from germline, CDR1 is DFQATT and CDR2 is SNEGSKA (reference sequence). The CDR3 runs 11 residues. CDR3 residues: CSARHRDGYTF. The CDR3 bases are TGCAGTGCTAGACACAGGGATGGCTACACCTTC.

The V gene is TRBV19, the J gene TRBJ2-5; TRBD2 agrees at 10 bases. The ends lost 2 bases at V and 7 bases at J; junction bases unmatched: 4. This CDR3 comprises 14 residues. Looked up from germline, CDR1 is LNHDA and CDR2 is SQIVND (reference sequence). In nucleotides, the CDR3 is TGTGCCAGTAGTATACTAGCGGGAGTCGGGACCCAGTACTTC. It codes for CASSILAGVGTQYF.

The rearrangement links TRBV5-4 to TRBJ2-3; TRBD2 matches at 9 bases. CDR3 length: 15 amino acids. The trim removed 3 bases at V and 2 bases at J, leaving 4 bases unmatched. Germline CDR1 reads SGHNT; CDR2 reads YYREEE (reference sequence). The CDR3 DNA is TGTGCCAGCAGCTCGGGACTAGCACACACAGATACGCAGTATTTT. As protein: CASSSGLAHTDTQYF.

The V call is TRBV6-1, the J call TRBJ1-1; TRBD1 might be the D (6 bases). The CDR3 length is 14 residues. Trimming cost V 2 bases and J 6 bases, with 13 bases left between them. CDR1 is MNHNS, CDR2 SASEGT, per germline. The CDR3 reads CASSELEGGAEAFF. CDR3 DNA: TGTGCCAGCAGTGAATTAGAGGGGGGGGCTGAAGCTTTCTTT.

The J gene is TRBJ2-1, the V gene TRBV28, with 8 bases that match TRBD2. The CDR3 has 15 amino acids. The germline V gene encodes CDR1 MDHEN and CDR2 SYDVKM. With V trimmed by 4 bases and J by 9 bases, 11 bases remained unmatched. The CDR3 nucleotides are TGTGCCAGCAGTTCACCTAGCGGGCGTGCGTTTGAGCAGTTCTTC. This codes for CASSSPSGRAFEQFF.

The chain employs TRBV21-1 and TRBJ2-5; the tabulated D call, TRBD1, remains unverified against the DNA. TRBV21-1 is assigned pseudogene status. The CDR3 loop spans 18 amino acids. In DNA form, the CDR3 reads TGTGCCAGCAGCGGACCTCCGGACAGGGGCGAGTACCAAGAGACCCAGTACTTC. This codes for CASSGPPDRGEYQETQYF.

CDR3 DNA: TGTGCCAGCAGTGGACAGGTGGATGGCTACACCTTC. Translation gives CASSGQVDGYTF. This sequence joins TRBV6-1 and TRBJ1-2; tentatively, D is TRBD1 (6 bases). Deletions cut 4 bases from V and 6 bases from J, with 9 bases between. The germline gives CDR1 MNHNS, CDR2 SASEGT. The CDR3 is 12 residues long.

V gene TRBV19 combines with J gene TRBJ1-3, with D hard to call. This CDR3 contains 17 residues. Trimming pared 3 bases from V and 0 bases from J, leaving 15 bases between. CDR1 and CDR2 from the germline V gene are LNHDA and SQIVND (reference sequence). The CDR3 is CASSMEGRLLSGNTIYF. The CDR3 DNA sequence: TGTGCCAGTAGTATGGAGGGCAGGCTTCTCTCTGGAAACACCATATATTTT.